A single sample is the source of the 25 T cell receptor beta chains below, sequenced in a study of tumor and adjacent non-tumor tissue in lung cancer. RNA was extracted from bulk tissue without any cell sorting. This non-tumor lung sample came from over 3 cm beyond the tumor edge. The library came from three nested PCR rounds adapted from ARM-PCR protocols. Via MiXCR, TCRdb re-called the multiplex PCR reads, giving one row per CDR3 protein. The top ten clones hold roughly 20% of a sample with about 100,000 distinct CDR3 sequences, 65% of them seen once. The specimen was distant non-tumor lung tissue. These receptors all come from a man under 40 with non-small cell lung cancer.

For this clonotype: One junction end does not reproduce the germline sequence, and a read error may be involved. The chain combines TRBV12-3 or TRBV12-4 with TRBJ1-2; D may be TRBD1 (5 bases). This CDR3 region has 14 residues. CDR3: CAISPQIGQTTYTF. CDR3 coding DNA: TGTGCCATCAGTCCCCAGATAGGACAAACAACCTACACCTTC.

Of note for this clonotype: A read error may explain this, as a much larger clone is one base away. This chain links TRBV10-3 with TRBJ2-2; 9 positions match TRBD1. The CDR3 totals 15 residues. CDR1 and CDR2 (germline): ENHRY, SYGVKD. The CDR3 DNA follows: TGTGCCGTCAGTGCCGGGACAGGGACCGCCGGGGAGCTGTTTTTT. Protein product: CAVSAGTGTAGELFF.

A remark on this clonotype: Likely a read error: the CDR3 ends without its conserved phenylalanine or tryptophan. This chain uses TRBV11-2 with TRBJ2-1; D is perhaps TRBD2 (6 bases). The CDR3 extends over 15 amino acids. CDR1 SGHAT and CDR2 FQNNGV come from the germline V gene. The CDR3 protein is CDSASERALFGEQFL. In DNA, the CDR3 is TGTGACAGCGCTTCGGAGCGGGCCCTCTTCGGTGAGCAGTTCTTA.

For this clonotype: The junction differs from germline at one of its ends, possibly a read error. The V gene is TRBV4-3, the J gene TRBJ1-5, with D tentatively TRBD1 (6 bases). The CDR3 has 15 amino acids. The germline gives CDR1 LGHNA, CDR2 YSLEER. The CDR3 protein is CASGPYWGPNQPQHF. DNA for the CDR3: TGCGCCAGCGGCCCCTATTGGGGGCCCAATCAGCCACAGCATTTT.

This clonotype has only a few counts. This chain connects TRBV11-2 to TRBJ2-7; TRBD1 is a possible D gene (6 bases). The V end lost 4 bases, the J end lost 2 bases, and 12 bases lay between the germline ends. Germline assignment: CDR1 SGHAT and CDR2 FQNNGV. There are 14 residues in the CDR3. The CDR3 here is CASSSLQGTYEQYF. The CDR3 DNA is TGTGCCAGCAGCTCGCTACAGGGCACCTACGAGCAGTACTTC.

This clonotype came up many times. The V gene is TRBV6-2 or TRBV6-3, the J gene TRBJ2-1; D not resolved. Germline-derived CDR1 and CDR2 are MNHEY and SVGEGT. The CDR3 spans 13 residues. The V end was cut by 4 bases, the J end by 7 bases, with 11 bases between. The CDR3 sequence is CASSCPMENEQFF. CDR3 DNA sequence: TGTGCCAGCAGTTGCCCGATGGAAAATGAGCAGTTCTTC.

Points on this clonotype: Sequence at one end of the junction differs from germline and may be a read error. The genes are TRBV20-1 and TRBJ2-3; 9 nucleotides match TRBD2. There are 13 residues in the CDR3. Germline lookup yields CDR1 DFQATT and CDR2 SNEGSKA (reference sequence). The CDR3 protein is CSAPGLAPDTHYF. The DNA for the CDR3 is TGTAGTGCTCCGGGACTAGCCCCAGATACGCACTATTTT.

V gene TRBV11-2 combines with J gene TRBJ2-7; D is perhaps TRBD1 or TRBD2 (5 bases each). The length of the CDR3 is 16 residues. The germline V gene encodes CDR1 SGHAT and CDR2 FQNNGV. V was trimmed by 0 bases and J by 3 bases, leaving 15 bases between them. The CDR3 protein is CASSLEGGQGYYEQYF. DNA for the CDR3: TGTGCCAGCAGCTTAGAAGGAGGTCAGGGATACTACGAGCAGTACTTC.

This chain connects TRBV6-1 to TRBJ2-7; tentatively, D is TRBD1 (6 bases). Germline V gene lookup returns CDR1 MNHNS and CDR2 SASEGT. Between the trimmed V and J ends, which lost 8 bases and 2 bases, there was a span of 16 bases. The CDR3 runs to 14 residues. The CDR3 sequence: CASREDRTPYEQYF. The DNA for the CDR3 is TGTGCCAGCCGAGAAGACAGGACCCCCTACGAGCAGTACTTC.

In this sample, this clonotype turned up many times. The rearrangement links TRBV12-3 or TRBV12-4 to TRBJ1-2; perhaps TRBD1 as D (5 bases). Trimming pared 7 bases from V and 3 bases from J, leaving 18 bases between. The length of the CDR3 is 15 residues. The CDR3 bases are TGTGCCAGCACCTCTCTTGGGGCAGACTACTATGGCTACACCTTC. Its protein product is CASTSLGADYYGYTF.

Notes on this clonotype: This may be a read error, as it is one base from a much larger clone. Here the CDR3 reads CASSQVRQRGFTDTQYF. In DNA form, the CDR3 reads TGTGCCAGCAGCCAAGTCCGACAGCGGGGGTTCACAGATACGCAGTATTTT. This chain joins TRBV4-2 and TRBJ2-3, with TRBD2 identical over 8 bases. Germline CDR1 is LGHNA and CDR2 is YNFKEQ. The CDR3 is 17 residues long. The V segment lost 1 base and the J segment 2 bases; nucleotides outside the gene matches: 8.

About this clonotype: It may be a read error: a sequence one base away is much more abundant. The V and J genes are TRBV4-2 and TRBJ1-4, with D perhaps matching TRBD1 (6 bases). CDR1 LGHNA and CDR2 YNFKEQ come from the germline V gene. The CDR3 contains 16 residues. CDR3 coding DNA: TGTGCCAGCAACCAAAGACTTGGGGGCCTGAATGAAAAACTGTTTTTT. Its protein is CASNQRLGGLNEKLFF.

Points on this clonotype: Mismatch with germline at one junction end may stem from a read error. In DNA form, the CDR3 reads TGCAGCGTTGAAGGGAGAGCGGGACTGCTTCCCAATTTCTACACTGAGCAGTTCTTC. This codes for CSVEGRAGLLPNFYTEQFF. The V call is TRBV29-1, the J call TRBJ2-1, with 7 bases that match TRBD2. CDR3 length equals 19 residues. The germline gives CDR1 SQVTM, CDR2 ANQGSEA.

With respect to this clonotype: A much larger clone lies a single base off, so this may be a read error. The genes are TRBV20-1 and TRBJ2-7; tentatively, D is TRBD1 (6 bases). Germline-derived CDR1 and CDR2 are DFQATT and SNEGSKA (reference sequence). The CDR3 has 14 amino acids. V was trimmed by 6 bases and J by 0 bases, leaving 15 bases between them. The CDR3 DNA reads as TGCAGTGCAAACCGCAGGGGCTTCTCCTACGAGCAGTACTTC. It yields the protein CSANRRGFSYEQYF.

The chain couples TRBV29-1 to TRBJ1-6, with D possibly being TRBD1 (5 bases). Trimming pared 4 bases from V and 9 bases from J, leaving 13 bases between. CDR3 length: 13 amino acids. CDR1 and CDR2 from the germline V gene are SQVTM and ANQGSEA. CDR3 bases: TGCAGCGTTGGGGACGGGAGGGGTTCACCCCTCCACTTT. It translates to CSVGDGRGSPLHF.

This clonotype was observed at least ten times. This rearrangement joins TRBV7-8 to TRBJ1-6; D gene unclear. V was clipped by 1 base and J by 7 bases, with 5 bases between them. CDR1 SGHVS and CDR2 FQNEAQ come from the germline V gene. CDR3 size: 13 residues. The CDR3, as DNA: TGTGCCAGCAGCTTAGAAGGCAATTCACCCCTCCACTTT. It translates to CASSLEGNSPLHF.

Points on this clonotype: A clone one base away is much larger, so this may be a read error. The CDR3 DNA reads as TGTGCCAGCAGTGTGACGGTCTCCTATAATTCACCCCTCCACTTT. It specifies CASSVTVSYNSPLHF. The rearrangement joins TRBV6-1 to TRBJ1-6; D unresolved. CDR3 size: 15 residues. CDR1 is MNHNS and CDR2 is SASEGT in the germline V gene. Trimming left V 4 bases short and J 0 bases short, with 7 bases between.

The J gene is TRBJ1-1, the V gene TRBV12-3 or TRBV12-4, with D possibly TRBD1 on 5 matching bases. V dropped 7 bases and J dropped 12 bases, with 15 bases sitting between them. There are 11 residues in the CDR3. The CDR3 nucleotides are TGTGCCAGCAACCTTCGGGGGGAAACTTTCTTT. The encoded protein is CASNLRGETFF.

Remarks on this clonotype: The junction departs from germline at one end; a sequencing error may be responsible. The chain links TRBV6-5 to TRBJ2-6; tentatively, D is TRBD1 or TRBD2 (5 bases each). CDR3 length: 15 amino acids. The germline V gene encodes CDR1 MNHEY and CDR2 SVGAGI. The chain's CDR3 is CASSQTESGADVLTF. The CDR3, as DNA: TGTGCCAGCAGCCAAACAGAGTCCGGGGCCGACGTCCTGACTTTC.

Ten or more counts support this clonotype. The chain couples TRBV20-1 to TRBJ2-7, with D hard to call. Per germline, CDR1 DFQATT and CDR2 SNEGSKA (reference sequence). The V gene lost 0 bases and the J gene lost 3 bases, with 12 bases spanning the gap. This CDR3 comprises 14 residues. CDR3 in DNA: TGCAGTGCTAGAGATCTGACACAATACTACGAGCAGTACTTC. Residues: CSARDLTQYYEQYF.

This chain uses TRBV20-1 with TRBJ1-5, with D perhaps TRBD1 (6 bases). CDR3 size: 17 residues. From germline, CDR1 is DFQATT and CDR2 SNEGSKA (reference sequence). CDR3 in DNA: TGCAATGCCATCCGTTCGGGGGGCGAATTTACGGATCAGCCCCAGCATTTT. This gives the protein CNAIRSGGEFTDQPQHF.

As for this clonotype: As the CDR3 is not closed by the conserved phenylalanine or tryptophan, this likely results from a read error. This chain uses TRBV29-1 with TRBJ1-2, with D unresolved. CDR1 and CDR2 from the germline V gene are SQVTM and ANQGSEA. CDR3 length: 13 residues. CDR3 coding DNA: TGCAGCGTCCAAGGGATAGAGTACTACGGCTACACCTCC. Amino acids: CSVQGIEYYGYTS.

Regarding this clonotype: The junction departs from the called germline gene at one end, perhaps through a read error. The J gene is TRBJ2-1, the V gene TRBV11-2; 9 bases are shared with TRBD2. The germline CDR1 and CDR2 sequences are SGHAT and FQNNGV. The CDR3 has 15 residues. The CDR3 DNA follows: TGTGCCAGCGGCTTAATCCTAGCGGGGATTGATGAGGAGTTCTTT. Translated, it gives CASGLILAGIDEEFF.

Of note for this clonotype: An end of the junction does not agree with germline; a read error may underlie this. V gene TRBV28 combines with J gene TRBJ2-1, with D possibly matching TRBD1 (6 bases). The CDR3 loop spans 15 amino acids. The germline V gene has CDR1 MDHEN and CDR2 SYDVKM. This chain's CDR3 is CASSFPAQGHNERFF. In DNA, the CDR3 is TGTGCCAGCAGTTTCCCCGCACAGGGCCACAATGAGCGGTTCTTC.

In this sample, this clonotype turned up many times. The chain uses TRBV20-1 and TRBJ2-7; 10 nucleotides agree with TRBD1. The CDR3 has 15 amino acids. Germline CDR1 DFQATT, CDR2 SNEGSKA (reference sequence). Trimming cost V 1 base and J 7 bases; bases outside gene matches: 10. CDR3 nucleotide sequence: TGCAGTGCTAGAGGACCCTCAAGGACAGGGGGAGAGCAGTACTTC. Its protein is CSARGPSRTGGEQYF.